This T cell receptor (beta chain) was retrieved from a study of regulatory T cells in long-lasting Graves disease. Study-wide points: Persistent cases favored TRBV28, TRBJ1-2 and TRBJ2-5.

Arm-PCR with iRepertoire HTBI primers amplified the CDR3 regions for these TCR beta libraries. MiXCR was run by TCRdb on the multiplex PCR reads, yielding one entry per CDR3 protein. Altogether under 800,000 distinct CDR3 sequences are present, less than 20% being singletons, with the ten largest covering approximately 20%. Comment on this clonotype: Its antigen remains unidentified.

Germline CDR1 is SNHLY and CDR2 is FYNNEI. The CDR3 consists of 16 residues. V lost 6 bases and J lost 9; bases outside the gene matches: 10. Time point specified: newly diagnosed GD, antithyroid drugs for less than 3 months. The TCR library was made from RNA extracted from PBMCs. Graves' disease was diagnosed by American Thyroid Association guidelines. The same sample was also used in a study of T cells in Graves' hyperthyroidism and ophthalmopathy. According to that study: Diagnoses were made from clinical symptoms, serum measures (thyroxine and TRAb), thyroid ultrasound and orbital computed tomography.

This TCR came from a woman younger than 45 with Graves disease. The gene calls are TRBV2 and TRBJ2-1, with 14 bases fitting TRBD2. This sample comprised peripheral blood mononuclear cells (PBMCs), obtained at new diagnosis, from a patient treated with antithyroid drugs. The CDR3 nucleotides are TGTGCCAGCAGATCCGGGACTAGCGGGAGATACGGTGAGCAGTTCTTC. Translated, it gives CASRSGTSGRYGEQFF.